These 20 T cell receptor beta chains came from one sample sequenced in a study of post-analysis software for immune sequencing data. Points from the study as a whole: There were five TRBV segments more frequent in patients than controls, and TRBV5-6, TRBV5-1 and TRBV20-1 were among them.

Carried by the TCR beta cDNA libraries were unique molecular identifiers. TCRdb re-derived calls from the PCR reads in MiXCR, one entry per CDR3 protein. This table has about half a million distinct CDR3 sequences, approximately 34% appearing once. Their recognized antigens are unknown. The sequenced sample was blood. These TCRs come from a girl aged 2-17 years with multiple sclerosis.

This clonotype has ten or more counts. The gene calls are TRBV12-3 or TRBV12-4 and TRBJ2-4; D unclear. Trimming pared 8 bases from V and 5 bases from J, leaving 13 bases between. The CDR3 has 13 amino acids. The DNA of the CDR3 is TGTGCCAGCCGCGTTGTCGGAGAAAACATTCAGTACTTC. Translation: CASRVVGENIQYF.

Written as DNA, the CDR3 is TGTGCCAGCAGCCAGGACTCCTATAATTCACCCCTCCACTTT. Translating it yields CASSQDSYNSPLHF. This sequence joins TRBV14 and TRBJ1-6; D remains unclear. The CDR3 consists of 14 residues. The V gene lost 3 bases and the J gene lost 0 bases, with 3 bases spanning the gap. Germline loops: CDR1 SGHDN, CDR2 FVKESK.

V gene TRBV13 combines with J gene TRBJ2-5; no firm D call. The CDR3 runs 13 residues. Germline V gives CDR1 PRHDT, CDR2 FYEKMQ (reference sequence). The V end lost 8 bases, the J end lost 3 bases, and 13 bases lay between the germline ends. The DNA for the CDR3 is TGTGCCAGCTCACGGGTTGGTAAAGAGACCCAGTACTTC. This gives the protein CASSRVGKETQYF. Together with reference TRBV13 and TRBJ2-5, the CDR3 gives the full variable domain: AAGVIQSPRHLIKEKRETATLKCYPIPRHDTVYWYQQGPGQDPQFLISFYEKMQSDKGSIPDRFSAQQFSDYHSELNMSSLELGDSALYFCASSRVGKETQYFGPGTRLLVL.

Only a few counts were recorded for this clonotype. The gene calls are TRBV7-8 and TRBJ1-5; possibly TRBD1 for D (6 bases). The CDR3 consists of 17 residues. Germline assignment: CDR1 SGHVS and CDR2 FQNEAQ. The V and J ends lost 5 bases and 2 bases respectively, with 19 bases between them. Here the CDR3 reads CASSGGGGLGGNQPQHF. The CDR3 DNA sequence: TGTGCCAGCAGCGGCGGGGGGGGCTTAGGCGGCAATCAGCCCCAGCATTTT. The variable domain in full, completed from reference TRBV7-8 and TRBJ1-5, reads GAGVSQSPRYKVAKRGQDVALRCDPISGHVSLFWYQQALGQGPEFLTYFQNEAQLDKSGLPSDRFFAERPEGSVSTLKIQRTQQEDSAVYLCASSGGGGLGGNQPQHFGDGTRLSIL.

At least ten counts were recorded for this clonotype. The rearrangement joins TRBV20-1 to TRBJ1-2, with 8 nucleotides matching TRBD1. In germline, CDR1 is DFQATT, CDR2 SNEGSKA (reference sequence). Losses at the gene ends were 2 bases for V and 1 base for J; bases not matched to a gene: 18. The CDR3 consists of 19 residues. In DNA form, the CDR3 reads TGCAGTGCTAGATCCGCTCCGCCCAACGCAGGGGGCTATAACTATGGCTACACCTTC. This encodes CSARSAPPNAGGYNYGYTF.

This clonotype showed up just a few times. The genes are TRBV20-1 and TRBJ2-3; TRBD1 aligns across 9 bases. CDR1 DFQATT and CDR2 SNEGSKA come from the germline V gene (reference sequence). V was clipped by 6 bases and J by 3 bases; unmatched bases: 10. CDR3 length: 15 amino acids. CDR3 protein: CSATAGTGFTDTQYF. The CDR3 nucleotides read TGCAGTGCCACAGCCGGGACAGGGTTTACAGATACGCAGTATTTT.

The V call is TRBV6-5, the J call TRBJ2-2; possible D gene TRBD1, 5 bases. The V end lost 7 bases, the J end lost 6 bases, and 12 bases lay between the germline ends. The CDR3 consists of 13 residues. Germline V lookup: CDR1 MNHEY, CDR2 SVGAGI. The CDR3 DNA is TGTGCCAGCAAAGGGGCAGTATCCGGGGAGCTGTTTTTT. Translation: CASKGAVSGELFF.

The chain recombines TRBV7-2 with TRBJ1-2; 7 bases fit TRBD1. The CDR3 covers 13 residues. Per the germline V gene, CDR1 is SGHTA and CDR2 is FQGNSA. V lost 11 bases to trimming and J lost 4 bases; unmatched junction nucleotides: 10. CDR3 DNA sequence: TGTGCCGTCCCCGGGACAGCTCTCTATGGCTACACCTTC. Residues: CAVPGTALYGYTF.

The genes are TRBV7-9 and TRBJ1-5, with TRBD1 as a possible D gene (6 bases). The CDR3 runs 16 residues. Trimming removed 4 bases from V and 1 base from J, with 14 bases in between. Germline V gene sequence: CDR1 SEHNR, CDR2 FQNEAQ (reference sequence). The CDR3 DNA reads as TGTGCCAGCAGCTCTCCGGTCGGACAGAGCAATCAGCCCCAGCATTTT. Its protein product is CASSSPVGQSNQPQHF. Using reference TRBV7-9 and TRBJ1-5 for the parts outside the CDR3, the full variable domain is DTGVSQNPRHKITKRGQNVTFRCDPISEHNRLYWYRQTLGQGPEFLTYFQNEAQLEKSRLLSDRFSAERPKGSFSTLEIQRTEQGDSAMYLCASSSPVGQSNQPQHFGDGTRLSIL.

CDR3 in DNA: TGTGCCAGCAGTAAATTGAACACTGAAGCTTTCTTT. This codes for CASSKLNTEAFF. The V call is TRBV12-3 or TRBV12-4, the J call TRBJ1-1; D gene uncertain. There are 12 residues in the CDR3. Trimming removed 5 bases from V and 0 bases from J, with 4 bases in between.

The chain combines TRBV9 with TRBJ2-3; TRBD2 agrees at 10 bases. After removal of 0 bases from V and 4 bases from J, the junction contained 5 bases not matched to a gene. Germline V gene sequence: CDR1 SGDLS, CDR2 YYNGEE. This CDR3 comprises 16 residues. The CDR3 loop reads CASSVGASGGSDTQYF. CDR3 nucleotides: TGTGCCAGCAGCGTAGGGGCTAGCGGGGGATCAGATACGCAGTATTTT.

This chain's CDR3 is CASSSAPTRIDGYTF. CDR3 DNA: TGTGCCAGCAGCTCCGCACCGACACGGATAGATGGCTACACCTTC. The V gene is TRBV7-9, the J gene TRBJ1-2; D is unclear. Trimming shortened V by 4 bases and J by 6 bases, and 18 bases separated the two germline ends. From germline, CDR1 is SEHNR and CDR2 FQNEAQ (reference sequence). This CDR3 contains 15 residues.

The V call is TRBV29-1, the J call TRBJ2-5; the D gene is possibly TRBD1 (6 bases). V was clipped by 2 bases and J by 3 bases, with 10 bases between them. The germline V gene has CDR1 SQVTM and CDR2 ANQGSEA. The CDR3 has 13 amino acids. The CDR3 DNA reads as TGCAGCGTTGAACGGGACACCGAAGAGACCCAGTACTTC. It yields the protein CSVERDTEETQYF.

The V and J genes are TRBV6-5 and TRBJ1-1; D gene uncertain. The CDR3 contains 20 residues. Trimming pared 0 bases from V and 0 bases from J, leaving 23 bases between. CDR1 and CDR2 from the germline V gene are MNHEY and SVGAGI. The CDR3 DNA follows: TGTGCCAGCAGTTACTCGATCGGTTTATTTTCGGGAATGATGAACACTGAAGCTTTCTTT. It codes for CASSYSIGLFSGMMNTEAFF.

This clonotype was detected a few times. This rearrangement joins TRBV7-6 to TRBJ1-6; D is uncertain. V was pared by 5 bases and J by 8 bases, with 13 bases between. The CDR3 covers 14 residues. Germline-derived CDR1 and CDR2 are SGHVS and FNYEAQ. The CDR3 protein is CASSPGIGDSPLHF. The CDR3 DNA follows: TGTGCCAGCAGCCCCGGGATAGGAGATTCACCCCTCCACTTT.

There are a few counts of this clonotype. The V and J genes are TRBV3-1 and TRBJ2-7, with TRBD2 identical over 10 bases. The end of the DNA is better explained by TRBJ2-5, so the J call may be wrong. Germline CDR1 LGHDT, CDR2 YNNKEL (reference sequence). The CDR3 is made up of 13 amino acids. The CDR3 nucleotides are TGTGCCAGCAGCCAGACTAGCGGGGAGACCCAGTACTTC. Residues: CASSQTSGETQYF.

CDR3 bases: TGCAGTGCTCGAAAACAGACGGGGACCGTCTATAATTCACCCCTCCACTTT. Translating it yields CSARKQTGTVYNSPLHF. The V and J genes are TRBV20-1 and TRBJ1-6; D perhaps matches TRBD1 (5 bases). Germline V CDR1 and CDR2: DFQATT, SNEGSKA (reference sequence). This CDR3 is built from 17 residues. Trimming took 5 bases from V and 3 from J, leaving 20 bases between them.

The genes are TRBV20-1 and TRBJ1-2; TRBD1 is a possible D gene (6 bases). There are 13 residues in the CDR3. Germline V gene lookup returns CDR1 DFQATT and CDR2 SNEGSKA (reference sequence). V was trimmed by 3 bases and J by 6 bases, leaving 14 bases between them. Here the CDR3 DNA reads TGCAGTGCTAGCCCCGGGGGGCCCGATGGCTACACCTTC. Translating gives CSASPGGPDGYTF.

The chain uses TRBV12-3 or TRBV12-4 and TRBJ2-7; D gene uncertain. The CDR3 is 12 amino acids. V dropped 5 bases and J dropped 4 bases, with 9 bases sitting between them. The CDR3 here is CASSNQWYEQYF. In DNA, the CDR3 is TGTGCCAGCAGTAATCAGTGGTACGAGCAGTACTTC.

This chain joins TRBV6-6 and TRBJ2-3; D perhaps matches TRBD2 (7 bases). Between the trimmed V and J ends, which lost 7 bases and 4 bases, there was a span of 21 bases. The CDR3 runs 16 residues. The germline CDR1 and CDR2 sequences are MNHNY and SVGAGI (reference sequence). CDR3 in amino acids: CASKFLGGGGADTQYF. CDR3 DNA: TGTGCCAGCAAATTCCTGGGCGGGGGCGGGGCAGATACGCAGTATTTT.